Listed below are T cell receptor beta chains from one sample, sequenced in a study of blood T cells in healthy people across ages. A single record per CDR3 protein comes from TCRdb applying MiXCR to the 5' RACE reads. The table records 1.4 million or so distinct CDR3 sequences, 35% to 45% of them present only once. Source material: blood. The receptor set was obtained from a woman younger than 35 in good health. The CDR3 runs from the conserved cysteine through the conserved F or W. A D gene is named only where the DNA matches it firmly. Size tells how often a clone was seen (once, few, many) or the class of an expanded clone, and some rows leave it out.

J gene | V gene | clone size | D gene | CDR3 DNA | CDR3 protein
TRBJ1-1 | TRBV30 | NA | NA | TGTGCCTGGAGTGTAACGAGCGGGGGCACTGAAGCTTTCTTT | CAWSVTSGGTEAFF
TRBJ2-6 | TRBV21-1 | few | NA | TGTGCCAGCAGCAAAGGAGGCAAGCACTCTGGGGCCAACGTCCTGACTTTC | CASSKGGKHSGANVLTF
TRBJ2-1 | TRBV6-5 | NA | NA | TGTGCCAGCTCCCCCCAAGCCCGACGGAATGAGCAGTTCTTC | CASSPQARRNEQFF
TRBJ2-7 | TRBV27 | NA | NA | TGTGCCAGCAGTATGGCGCGGACCTACGAGCAGTACTTC | CASSMARTYEQYF
TRBJ1-5 | TRBV7-8 | few | NA | TGTGCCAGCAGCTTACGGGGGGTTTCCAGTCAGCCCCAGCATTTT | CASSLRGVSSQPQHF
TRBJ2-6 | TRBV7-7 | NA | NA | TGTGCTAGCAGCTTAGGAGGGGGTGGCTCTGGGGCCAACGTCCTGACTTTC | CASSLGGGGSGANVLTF
TRBJ2-7 | TRBV7-2 | NA | NA | TGTGCCAGCAGCCTGAGGATGACAGGCGAGCAGTACTTC | CASSLRMTGEQYF
TRBJ2-7 | TRBV7-6 | NA | NA | TGTGCCAGCAGCCCAGCCGACTCCTACGAGCAGTACTTC | CASSPADSYEQYF
TRBJ1-2 | TRBV5-6 | few | NA | TGTGCCAGCAGCTGGTCCTACAGGGCGAGCTATGGCTACACCTTC | CASSWSYRASYGYTF
TRBJ2-3 | TRBV4-3 | NA | NA | TGCGCCAGCAGCCAGGGTACAGGGTGGGGGACAGATACGCAGTATTTT | CASSQGTGWGTDTQYF
TRBJ2-7 | TRBV29-1 | NA | NA | TGCAGCGTTGAAGGGCAACCTCCCTACGAGCAGTACTTC | CSVEGQPPYEQYF
TRBJ1-5 | TRBV14 | NA | NA | TGTGCCAGCAGCCAATCCCCTGAACAGCCCCAGCATTTT | CASSQSPEQPQHF
TRBJ2-5 | TRBV5-1 | NA | NA | TGCGCCAGCAGCTTGGAACAGGGGGGGAATGAGCAGTACTTC | CASSLEQGGNEQYF
TRBJ2-5 | TRBV7-2 | few | NA | TGTGCCAGCAGCTTAGGATGGCAGGGCGGTGAGACCCAGTACTTC | CASSLGWQGGETQYF
TRBJ2-3 | TRBV29-1 | few | NA | TGCAGCGTTGAAGTGGCCCGGGAAGATACGCAGTATTTT | CSVEVAREDTQYF
TRBJ2-3 | TRBV7-2 | NA | TRBD2 | TGTGCCAGCAGGAATAGCGGGGGCCGCACAGATACGCAGTATTTT | CASRNSGGRTDTQYF
TRBJ2-3 | TRBV6-1 | NA | NA | TGTGCCAGCAGGCCAGGGTCAGATACGCAGTATTTT | CASRPGSDTQYF
TRBJ1-4 | TRBV6-5 | NA | NA | TGTGCCAGCAGTTACGGGGGGACAACTAATGAAAAACTGTTTTTT | CASSYGGTTNEKLFF
TRBJ2-1 | TRBV4-3 | NA | NA | TGCGCCAGCAGCCAAGATCCCATTTCTAGCGTTGCCTACAATGAGCAGTTCTTC | CASSQDPISSVAYNEQFF
TRBJ2-7 | TRBV29-1 | NA | TRBD1 | TGCAGCGCCGTGACAGGGAAACCCTCCTACGAGCAGTACTTC | CSAVTGKPSYEQYF
TRBJ1-4 | TRBV7-6 | NA | NA | TGTGCCAGCAGCTTTGGCAGCTCTAATGAAAAACTGTTTTTT | CASSFGSSNEKLFF
TRBJ2-4 | TRBV6-5 | many | NA | TGTGCCAGCAGTTACTCGGTCTCCGGGACCGACGTAGCCAAAAACATTCAGTACTTC | CASSYSVSGTDVAKNIQYF
TRBJ1-2 | TRBV4-1 | few | TRBD1 | TGCGCCAGCAGGCGGGAGGGGGCACTATCCAACTATGGCTACACCTTC | CASRREGALSNYGYTF
TRBJ2-3 | TRBV9 | NA | NA | TGTGCCAGCAGCGGAGGAGGCACCACAGATACGCAGTATTTT | CASSGGGTTDTQYF
TRBJ2-7 | TRBV6-1 | NA | NA | TGTGCCAGCCCGGGAAGGGGTGGCTACGAGCAGTACTTC | CASPGRGGYEQYF
TRBJ2-3 | TRBV4-3 | NA | NA | TGCGCCAGCAGCCAGAAAGCCTCAGGGGATACGCAGTATTTT | CASSQKASGDTQYF
TRBJ1-5 | TRBV12-5 | NA | TRBD1 | TGTGCTAGTGGTTTGGACAGGGGTTGGCATTTT | CASGLDRGWHF
TRBJ1-2 | TRBV7-9 | NA | NA | TGTGCCAGCAGTTACACCTGGGGGGTAAACTCCTATGGCTACACCTTC | CASSYTWGVNSYGYTF
TRBJ2-7 | TRBV5-1 | NA | NA | TGCGCCAGCAGCGCCACCCCCTCGGGCTACGAGCAGTACTTC | CASSATPSGYEQYF
TRBJ2-2 | TRBV5-1 | few | NA | TGCGCCAGCAGCTTGGCTGGAGGGGACAGAAACACCGGGGAGCTGTTTTTT | CASSLAGGDRNTGELFF
TRBJ2-7 | TRBV20-1 | once | TRBD1 | TGCAGTGCGGTCGGGACAGGGGGCTTTTCCTACGAGCAGTACTTC | CSAVGTGGFSYEQYF
TRBJ2-1 | TRBV29-1 | NA | NA | TGCAGCGTTGAAGGCAGCGGCAATGAGCAGTTCTTC | CSVEGSGNEQFF
TRBJ2-5 | TRBV2 | once | NA | TGTGCCCACAGTGAAACGGAGCAGTACTTC | CAHSETEQYF
TRBJ2-5 | TRBV9 | few | NA | TGTGCCAGCAGCGTAGGAGGTTTGGGGATGGGTCCCCAGTACTTC | CASSVGGLGMGPQYF
TRBJ2-5 | TRBV29-1 | many | NA | TGCAGCGTTGAAGATCAGGAGACCCAGTACTTC | CSVEDQETQYF
TRBJ2-1 | TRBV24-1 | many | TRBD2 | TGTGCCACCAGAGGTGGGGGGGAAGCTACGCAGTTCTTC | CATRGGGEATQFF
TRBJ1-2 | TRBV20-1 | NA | NA | TGCAGTGCTACCTCGTCAGTTAACTATGGCTACACCTTC | CSATSSVNYGYTF
TRBJ1-2 | TRBV20-1 | few | NA | TGCAGTCCGATCAGGGATGGCTACACCTTC | CSPIRDGYTF
TRBJ2-7 | TRBV7-9 | few | NA | TGTGCCAGCAGCTTAGGGAGGGGGCGCCTCTCCTACGAGCAGTACTTC | CASSLGRGRLSYEQYF
TRBJ2-3 | TRBV7-9 | NA | NA | TGTGCCTGGAGGGGCGGTGGTACGCAGTATTTT | CAWRGGGTQYF
TRBJ2-1 | TRBV6-6 | NA | TRBD2 | TGTGCCAGCAGGCGCGAGACTAGCGGGGGGTCCAATGAGCAGTTCTTC | CASRRETSGGSNEQFF
TRBJ2-7 | TRBV3-1 | NA | NA | TGTGCCAGCAGCCCGCCGGACAAGAGCTCCTACGAGCAGTACTTC | CASSPPDKSSYEQYF
TRBJ2-3 | TRBV15 | few | NA | TGTGCCACCAGCAGAGATTTTGCGAACACAGATACGCAGTATTTT | CATSRDFANTDTQYF
TRBJ1-2 | TRBV27 | NA | NA | TGTGCCAGCAGTCCTGGGACATTTGGGGTCTATGGCTACACCTTC | CASSPGTFGVYGYTF
TRBJ1-2 | TRBV24-1 | NA | NA | TGTGCCACCAGTGATCGGGTCTATGGCTACACCTTC | CATSDRVYGYTF
TRBJ1-1 | TRBV7-2 | NA | NA | TGTGCCAGCAGCCTTGCTAGCAGGGGAACTGAAGCTTTCTTT | CASSLASRGTEAFF
TRBJ2-1 | TRBV12-3/TRBV12-4 | NA | NA | TGTGCCAGCAGATTAGTCGGAGGGCAGTTCTTC | CASRLVGGQFF
TRBJ2-1 | TRBV6-6 | NA | NA | TGTGCCAGCAGTAACGGGGGGACAGTTAACAATGAGCAGTTCTTC | CASSNGGTVNNEQFF
TRBJ2-7 | TRBV12-3/TRBV12-4 | NA | TRBD1 | TGTGCCAGCAGTTACGGGACAGGGCAGTACAATGAGCAGTACTTC | CASSYGTGQYNEQYF
TRBJ1-1 | TRBV28 | NA | NA | TGTGCCACCCGGGCAGATCTGAACACTGAAGCTTTCTTT | CATRADLNTEAFF
TRBJ2-7 | TRBV20-1 | NA | NA | TGCAGTGCTAGAGTCGGGGCCTCCTACAATGAGCAGTACTTC | CSARVGASYNEQYF
TRBJ2-7 | TRBV7-7 | NA | TRBD2 | TGTGCTAGCAGCGCAACTAGCGGGGTATACAATGAGCAGTACTTC | CASSATSGVYNEQYF
TRBJ2-1 | TRBV29-1 | NA | NA | TGCAGCGTGGGGACGGGACGGGGGTATAATGAGCAGTTCTTC | CSVGTGRGYNEQFF
TRBJ1-2 | TRBV6-1 | few | TRBD1 | TGTGCCAGCAGTCCGGGACAGGGTTCTTGGATAGGCTATGGCTACACCTTC | CASSPGQGSWIGYGYTF